What follows are 30 T cell receptor beta chains derived from one specimen sequenced in a study of chronic HIV infection and antiretroviral therapy. TCRdb reprocessed the 5' RACE reads via MiXCR and lists one record per CDR3 protein. The sample carries about 38,000 distinct CDR3 sequences, about 8.9% recorded once. Sequencing was performed on peripheral blood. The receptor source for this set is an adult who had HIV and had not received antiretroviral therapy, or was an uninfected healthy control (not recorded which).

This clonotype was observed at least ten times. The chain recombines TRBV18 with TRBJ2-1, with D uncertain. The length of the CDR3 is 13 residues. The V gene lost 3 bases and the J gene lost 5 bases, with 8 bases spanning the gap. CDR1 KGHSH and CDR2 LQKENI come from the germline V gene. Here the CDR3 DNA reads TGTGCCAGCTCACCCGGAGCGAACAATGAGCAGTTCTTC. Translation gives CASSPGANNEQFF.

The V call is TRBV28, the J call TRBJ2-4; D remains unclear. The CDR3 length is 14 residues. CDR1 is MDHEN and CDR2 is SYDVKM in the germline V gene. Trimming removed 4 bases from V and 0 bases from J, with 7 bases in between. The DNA for the CDR3 is TGTGCCAGCAGTTCGAGCTTAGCCAAAAACATTCAGTACTTC. It specifies CASSSSLAKNIQYF.

The chain has TRBV29-1 and TRBJ2-2; no reliable D call. The germline gives CDR1 SQVTM, CDR2 ANQGSEA. Trimming removed 4 bases at V and 6 bases at J, with 6 bases between. There are 11 residues in the CDR3. The CDR3 DNA sequence: TGCAGCGTTGTAACATCCGGGGAGCTGTTTTTT. The encoded protein is CSVVTSGELFF.

V is TRBV20-1 and J is TRBJ2-3, with 7 bases that match TRBD1. The CDR3 totals 13 residues. J was trimmed by 4 bases and V by 5 bases; bases with no gene match: 6. The V gene's germline CDR1 is DFQATT and CDR2 SNEGSKA (reference sequence). CDR3 amino acids: CSAQMGTADTQYF. CDR3 nucleotides: TGCAGTGCTCAAATGGGGACAGCAGATACGCAGTATTTT.

Points on this clonotype: A much bigger clone sits one base away, suggesting this may be a read error. The chain combines TRBV28 with TRBJ2-4; D remains unclear. Germline V gene sequence: CDR1 MDHEN, CDR2 SYDVKM. The V end lost 6 bases, the J end lost 5 bases, and 14 bases lay between the germline ends. The CDR3 covers 14 residues. CDR3 protein: CASRDSWCENIQYF. Here the CDR3 DNA reads TGTGCCAGCAGAGATAGCTGGTGTGAAAACATTCAGTACTTC.

This clonotype came up many times. V and J are TRBV6-2 or TRBV6-3 and TRBJ2-3; a possible D gene is TRBD2 (5 bases). CDR1 and CDR2 from the germline V gene are MNHEY and SVGEGT. Trimming left V 6 bases short and J 1 base short, with 11 bases between. The CDR3 is 14 amino acids. CDR3 coding DNA: TGTGCCAGCAGCTCGGGGTCCCGCACAGATACGCAGTATTTT. Translation gives CASSSGSRTDTQYF.

The rearrangement joins TRBV29-1 to TRBJ1-1, with D possibly being TRBD1 (5 bases). Looked up from germline, CDR1 is SQVTM and CDR2 is ANQGSEA. Between the trimmed V and J ends, which lost 5 bases and 1 base, there was a span of 11 bases. This CDR3 contains 13 residues. The CDR3 region is CSVRGTQNTEAFF. The DNA for the CDR3 is TGCAGCGTTCGGGGGACCCAGAACACTGAAGCTTTCTTT.

This clonotype was counted only a few times. The rearrangement joins TRBV28 to TRBJ1-4; D remains ambiguous. Trimming cost V 4 bases and J 4 bases, with 13 bases left between them. The germline V gene encodes CDR1 MDHEN and CDR2 SYDVKM. The CDR3 is 15 residues long. The CDR3: CASSSSGSLNEKLFF. The CDR3 bases are TGTGCCAGCAGTTCATCCGGGAGCCTTAATGAAAAACTGTTTTTT.

V gene TRBV20-1 combines with J gene TRBJ1-2; D gene uncertain. The CDR3 is 12 amino acids. The germline gives CDR1 DFQATT, CDR2 SNEGSKA (reference sequence). V was shortened by 5 bases and J by 7 bases, with 14 bases between the two germline ends. The CDR3 coding sequence is TGCAGTGCTCTGACGGGAAGTTCTGGCTACACCTTC. This translates into CSALTGSSGYTF.

This clonotype appeared a few times. The rearrangement joins TRBV28 to TRBJ2-3, with a tentative D call TRBD2 (6 bases). This CDR3 region has 16 residues. Germline V gives CDR1 MDHEN, CDR2 SYDVKM. Deletions cut 5 bases from V and 0 bases from J, with 15 bases between. The CDR3 is CASSPTGASSTDTQYF. DNA of the CDR3: TGTGCCAGCAGTCCGACGGGAGCATCTAGCACAGATACGCAGTATTTT.

Many counts were recorded for this clonotype. The chain links TRBV12-3 or TRBV12-4 to TRBJ1-2; no clear D gene. The CDR3 totals 13 residues. Trimming took 1 base from V and 8 from J, leaving 11 bases between them. CDR3 bases: TGTGCCAGCAGTTTAGGCGGGAGAGAGGGCTACACCTTC. Protein sequence: CASSLGGREGYTF.

The chain recombines TRBV30 with TRBJ1-2; D gene unclear. There are 15 residues in the CDR3. V dropped 3 bases and J dropped 1 base, with 15 bases sitting between them. Germline loops: CDR1 GTSNPN, CDR2 SVGIG (reference sequence). The CDR3 sequence is CAWRSEAVINYGYTF. DNA of the CDR3: TGTGCCTGGAGGTCAGAGGCAGTAATTAACTATGGCTACACCTTC. Full variable domain (outside the CDR3, taken from reference TRBV30 and TRBJ1-2): SQTIHQWPATLVQPVGSPLSLECTVEGTSNPNLYWYRQAAGRGLQLLFYSVGIGQISSEVPQNLSASRPQDRQFILSSKKLLLSDSGFYLCAWRSEAVINYGYTFGSGTRLTVV.

This clonotype was counted only a few times. The chain carries TRBV19 and TRBJ2-7; 11 nucleotides align to TRBD2. This CDR3 is 20 amino acids long. Germline CDR1 LNHDA, CDR2 SQIVND (reference sequence). Losses at the gene ends were 4 bases for V and 2 bases for J; bases not matched to a gene: 19. DNA of the CDR3: TGTGCCAGTAGTACTTATCATCCCCCGGGACTAGCGGCAATTACCTACGAGCAGTACTTC. This codes for CASSTYHPPGLAAITYEQYF. Complete variable domain (other parts from reference TRBV19 and TRBJ2-7): DGGITQSPKYLFRKEGQNVTLSCEQNLNHDAMYWYRQDPGQGLRLIYYSQIVNDFQKGDIAEGYSVSREKKESFPLTVTSAQKNPTAFYLCASSTYHPPGLAAITYEQYFGPGTRLTVT.

This clonotype appeared a single time. This chain uses TRBV11-2 with TRBJ2-7; no firm D call. With 0 bases removed from V and 1 base from J, the gap between germline ends came to 10 bases. This CDR3 has 15 residues. Germline CDR1 is SGHAT and CDR2 is FQNNGV. CDR3 DNA sequence: TGTGCCAGCAGCTTAGAAGGGTACCAATCCTACGAGCAGTACTTC. It is translated as CASSLEGYQSYEQYF.

This clonotype was found a few times. The chain recombines TRBV18 with TRBJ2-6; D is ambiguous. V shed 3 bases and J shed 2 bases, with 14 bases lying between them. CDR1 and CDR2 (germline): KGHSH, LQKENI. The CDR3 consists of 17 residues. Here the CDR3 reads CASSPSSTPAGANVLTF. The CDR3 DNA reads TGTGCCAGCTCACCCTCGAGTACCCCGGCTGGGGCCAACGTCCTGACTTTC.

The V call is TRBV7-9, the J call TRBJ1-5; D call uncertain. The ends were cut back, 3 bases at V and 4 bases at J, with 10 bases in the middle. This CDR3 has 14 amino acids. Per germline, CDR1 SEHNR and CDR2 FQNEAQ (reference sequence). The CDR3 loop is CASSFSTGNQPQHF. The CDR3 DNA is TGTGCCAGCAGCTTCAGCACGGGGAATCAGCCCCAGCATTTT.

This clonotype showed up many times. The rearrangement joins TRBV5-1 to TRBJ1-1; 7 positions agree with TRBD1. V lost 1 base to trimming and J lost 1 base; unmatched junction nucleotides: 13. This CDR3 is 18 amino acids long. In germline, CDR1 is SGHRS, CDR2 YFSETQ. CDR3 region: CASSLLSGGVAGNTEAFF. As DNA, the CDR3 is TGCGCCAGCAGCTTGTTGTCAGGGGGTGTCGCTGGGAACACTGAAGCTTTCTTT. Together with reference TRBV5-1 and TRBJ1-1, the CDR3 gives the full variable domain: KAGVTQTPRYLIKTRGQQVTLSCSPISGHRSVSWYQQTPGQGLQFLFEYFSETQRNKGNFPGRFSGRQFSNSRSEMNVSTLELGDSALYLCASSLLSGGVAGNTEAFFGQGTRLTVV.

This chain uses TRBV28 with TRBJ2-7, with D maybe TRBD1 (7 bases). The V gene's germline CDR1 is MDHEN and CDR2 SYDVKM. V was shortened by 5 bases and J by 3 bases, with 17 bases between the two germline ends. The CDR3 consists of 15 residues. The CDR3 sequence: CASSPPGQRVYEQYF. Here the CDR3 DNA reads TGTGCCAGCAGTCCGCCGGGACAGCGGGTCTACGAGCAGTACTTC.

This clonotype was counted a few times. The chain carries TRBV12-3 or TRBV12-4 and TRBJ2-3; no firm D call. This CDR3 has 13 amino acids. The germline V and J ends were trimmed by 6 bases and 2 bases, with 9 bases remaining between them. The CDR3 here is CASRPYTTDTQYF. The CDR3 coding sequence is TGTGCCAGCAGACCTTACACCACAGATACGCAGTATTTT.

The V gene is TRBV7-2, the J gene TRBJ1-1, with D uncertain. The CDR3 consists of 13 residues. From germline, CDR1 is SGHTA and CDR2 FQGNSA. V was shortened by 1 base and J by 7 bases, with 10 bases between the two germline ends. The CDR3, as DNA: TGTGCCAGCAGCTTAGGTGGACTGGATGAAGCTTTCTTT. Translation: CASSLGGLDEAFF. Full variable domain (remainder filled in from reference TRBV7-2 and TRBJ1-1): GAGVSQSPSNKVTEKGKDVELRCDPISGHTALYWYRQSLGQGLEFLIYFQGNSAPDKSGLPSDRFSAERTGGSVSTLTIQRTQQEDSAVYLCASSLGGLDEAFFGQGTRLTVV.

The V gene is TRBV11-2, the J gene TRBJ2-1; unclear D gene. V lost 4 bases and J 8 bases, leaving 9 bases between the germline ends. The CDR3 has 12 amino acids. The germline gives CDR1 SGHAT, CDR2 FQNNGV. The CDR3 bases are TGTGCCAGCAGCTCATCCTTAGATGAGCAGTTCTTC. It is translated as CASSSSLDEQFF.

In its sample, this clonotype was seen many times. The chain employs TRBV4-3 and TRBJ2-6; D may be TRBD1 (6 bases). The CDR3 runs 15 residues. Germline V gene lookup returns CDR1 LGHNA and CDR2 YSLEER. V was trimmed by 4 bases and J by 3 bases, leaving 10 bases between them. The CDR3 sequence: CASSPGHLGANVLTF. In nucleotides, the CDR3 is TGCGCCAGCAGCCCGGGACATCTTGGGGCCAACGTCCTGACTTTC.

The chain employs TRBV28 and TRBJ2-7; D tentatively fits TRBD1 or TRBD2 (6 bases each). The CDR3 length is 12 residues. V lost 11 bases, J lost 2 bases, and 13 bases lay in between. The germline V gene encodes CDR1 MDHEN and CDR2 SYDVKM. The CDR3 DNA reads as TGTGCCTGCACCGGGGGCCCCTACGAGCAGTACTTC. Residues: CACTGGPYEQYF.

V is TRBV14 and J is TRBJ2-1, with D possibly being TRBD1 (5 bases). Germline V gene sequence: CDR1 SGHDN, CDR2 FVKESK. The CDR3 runs 14 residues. With 4 bases removed from V and 14 bases from J, the gap between germline ends came to 21 bases. In DNA, the CDR3 is TGTGCCAGCAGCCTCTCCCCAATAAGGGGTGGAGAGTTCTTC. Translating it yields CASSLSPIRGGEFF.

This clonotype was picked up a small number of times. This chain uses TRBV14 with TRBJ2-3; 7 positions match TRBD1. Per germline, CDR1 SGHDN and CDR2 FVKESK. V was pared by 0 bases and J by 3 bases, with 9 bases of the junction left unmatched. The CDR3 covers 17 residues. CDR3 DNA sequence: TGTGCCAGCAGCCAAGATTTCGGCAGGGGGTTAACAGATACGCAGTATTTT. Translation: CASSQDFGRGLTDTQYF.

This clonotype has a handful of counts. The germline gene is not matched at one end of the junction; a read error may be the cause. The rearrangement links TRBV7-6 to TRBJ2-1; 9 nucleotides line up with TRBD2. This CDR3 has 15 residues. CDR1 is SGHVS, CDR2 FNYEAQ, per germline. CDR3 coding DNA: TGTGCCAGCAGCCTAGCGGGGTACTCCTACAATGAGCAGTTCTTC. Protein sequence: CASSLAGYSYNEQFF.

This clonotype was observed at least ten times. The rearrangement uses TRBV29-1 and TRBJ2-7; 8 bases fit TRBD2. In germline, CDR1 is SQVTM, CDR2 ANQGSEA. The CDR3 has 12 amino acids. J lost 3 bases, V lost 4 bases, and 2 bases had no gene match. CDR3 bases: TGCAGCGTTGCGGGAGGGGACTACGAGCAGTACTTC. Its protein product is CSVAGGDYEQYF.

In this sample, this clonotype turned up many times. This chain joins TRBV11-1 and TRBJ2-1, with D perhaps matching TRBD2 (5 bases). V was pared by 1 base and J by 7 bases, with 8 bases between. Per germline, CDR1 SGHAT and CDR2 FQDESV (reference sequence). This CDR3 is built from 13 residues. The CDR3 DNA follows: TGTGCCAGCAGCTTAGAGGGCGGGAATGAGCAGTTCTTC. Its protein is CASSLEGGNEQFF.

The chain recombines TRBV2 with TRBJ2-7, with a weak D call TRBD2 (5 bases). Germline loops: CDR1 SNHLY, CDR2 FYNNEI. CDR3 length equals 15 residues. The V end lost 8 bases, the J end lost 5 bases, and 22 bases lay between the germline ends. The CDR3 is CASGRVASPSNEQYF. CDR3 nucleotide sequence: TGTGCCAGCGGGCGGGTGGCCTCACCGTCCAACGAGCAGTACTTC.

The chain has TRBV10-3 and TRBJ1-4; no clear D gene. Trimming removed 3 bases at V and 8 bases at J, with 7 bases between. Germline V lookup: CDR1 ENHRY, CDR2 SYGVKD. There are 12 residues in the CDR3. This CDR3 reads CAISDLEEKLFF. In nucleotides, the CDR3 is TGTGCCATCAGTGACCTGGAGGAAAAACTGTTTTTT.